This paragraph reports one TCR beta chain. The antigen remains undetermined. These data belong to a study of somatic mutations in cytotoxic T cells in rheumatoid arthritis. General study results and limits: Within 8 of 65 patients, the single biggest CD8+ clone made up more than 20% of CD8+ cells.

The CDR3 loop spans 15 amino acids. CDR1 and CDR2 from the germline V gene are MNHEY and SVGAGI. The J segment lost 5 bases and the V segment lost 7 bases, leaving 11 bases of the junction unmatched. Sequencing was performed with immunoSEQ multiplex PCR; in TCRdb, only in-frame clones are kept and a portion is missing. The sample holds around 16,000 clones; 79% are singletons and the top ten take around a fifth. Sequencing used CD8+ T cells sorted from blood. This chain uses TRBV6-5 with TRBJ2-5; 9 nucleotides align to TRBD2. This sequence originates from an adult with rheumatoid arthritis. CDR3 amino acids: CASTVFSGSWETQYF. The CDR3 DNA reads TGTGCCAGCACGGTATTTAGCGGGAGCTGGGAGACCCAGTACTTC.